Below are 7 T cell receptor beta chains sequenced from a single sample in a study of cytomegalovirus exposure and HLA in healthy donors. Only in-frame clones appear in the TCRdb table, and some are missing; sequencing was by immunoSEQ multiplex PCR. This table has about 160,000 clones, around nine tenths appearing once. The sample taken for sequencing was PBMCs. Receptors originate from a man between 18 and 29 years old in good health and CMV-seronegative.

The rearrangement uses TRBV27 and TRBJ2-1; TRBD1 is a possible D gene (6 bases). The germline V gene has CDR1 MNHEY and CDR2 SMNVEV (reference sequence). With 2 bases removed from V and 10 bases from J, the gap between germline ends came to 15 bases. This CDR3 has 14 amino acids. The CDR3 sequence is CASSLTGPNGEQFF. As DNA, the CDR3 is TGTGCCAGCAGTTTAACAGGGCCAAATGGCGAGCAGTTCTTC.

J is TRBJ2-7 and V is TRBV27; 10 positions match TRBD2. The CDR3 has 15 residues. The V gene end was trimmed by 7 bases and the J gene end by 4 bases; junction bases not matched to a gene: 10. Per the germline V gene, CDR1 is MNHEY and CDR2 is SMNVEV (reference sequence). CDR3 region: CASTDLAGGEYEQYF. DNA for the CDR3: TGTGCCAGCACGGATTTAGCGGGGGGAGAATACGAGCAGTACTTC.

V usage is TRBV10-3 and J usage is TRBJ2-7, with 11 bases matching TRBD1. Trimming at V came to 8 bases and at J to 5 bases, leaving 2 bases not matched to a gene. In germline, CDR1 is ENHRY, CDR2 SYGVKD. This CDR3 region has 12 residues. The CDR3 sequence: CAIGQGANEQYF. The CDR3 DNA follows: TGTGCCATCGGACAGGGGGCGAACGAGCAGTACTTC.

The chain employs TRBV6-1 and TRBJ2-2, with a tentative D call TRBD1 (6 bases). Germline values: CDR1 MNHNS, CDR2 SASEGT. The V end was cut by 4 bases, the J end by 3 bases, with 18 bases between. The CDR3 has 17 residues. The chain's CDR3 is CASSGEYRDIYTGELFF. Here the CDR3 DNA reads TGTGCCAGCAGTGGAGAATACCGGGACATCTACACCGGGGAGCTGTTTTTT.

The chain has TRBV6-5 and TRBJ2-1; 7 bases fit TRBD1. The CDR3 totals 14 residues. Trimming at V came to 5 bases and at J to 3 bases, leaving 4 bases not matched to a gene. Looked up from germline, CDR1 is MNHEY and CDR2 is SVGAGI. In DNA, the CDR3 is TGTGCCAGCAGTATTCGGGACAGCTACAATGAGCAGTTCTTC. Protein sequence: CASSIRDSYNEQFF.

V usage is TRBV19 and J usage is TRBJ1-2, with 7 positions matching TRBD1. Losses at the gene ends were 6 bases for V and 3 bases for J; bases not matched to a gene: 7. Germline V gene data show CDR1 as LNHDA and CDR2 as SQIVND (reference sequence). CDR3 length: 14 residues. CDR3 sequence (DNA): TGTGCCAGTAGCCAAACAGGGGCTGACTATGGCTACACCTTC. This translates into CASSQTGADYGYTF.

V usage is TRBV7-2 and J usage is TRBJ2-7; D gene ambiguous. Germline V gives CDR1 SGHTA, CDR2 FQGNSA. Trimming removed 10 bases from V and 6 bases from J, with 13 bases in between. The CDR3 runs 11 residues. CDR3 coding DNA: TGTGCCACCCTTGTTGGCACCGAGCAGTACTTC. The encoded protein is CATLVGTEQYF.